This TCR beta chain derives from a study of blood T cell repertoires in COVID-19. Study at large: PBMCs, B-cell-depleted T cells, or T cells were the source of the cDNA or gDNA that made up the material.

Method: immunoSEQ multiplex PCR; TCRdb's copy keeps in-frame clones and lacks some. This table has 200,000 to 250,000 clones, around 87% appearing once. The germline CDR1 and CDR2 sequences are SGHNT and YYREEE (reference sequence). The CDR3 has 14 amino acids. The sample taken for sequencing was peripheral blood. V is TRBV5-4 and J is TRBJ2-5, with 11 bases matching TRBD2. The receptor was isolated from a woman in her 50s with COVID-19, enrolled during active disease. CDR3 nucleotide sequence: TGTGCTGCCAAAGTAGCGGGGGGGGAGGAGACCCAGTACTTC. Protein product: CAAKVAGGEETQYF.